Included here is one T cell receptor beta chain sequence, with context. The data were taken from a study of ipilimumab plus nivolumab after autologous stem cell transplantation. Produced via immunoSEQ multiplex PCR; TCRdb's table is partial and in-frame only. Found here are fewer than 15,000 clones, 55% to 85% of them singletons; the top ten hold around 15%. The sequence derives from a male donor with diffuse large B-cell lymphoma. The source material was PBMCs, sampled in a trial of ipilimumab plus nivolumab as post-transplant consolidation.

The CDR3 reads CATSRDNYGYTF. DNA for the CDR3: TGTGCCACCAGCCGGGACAACTATGGCTACACCTTC. This sequence joins TRBV15 and TRBJ1-2, with D perhaps matching TRBD1 (5 bases). The ends were cut back, 5 bases at V and 2 bases at J, with 6 bases in the middle. The CDR3 runs to 12 residues. Germline lookup yields CDR1 LNHNV and CDR2 YYDKDF (reference sequence).